This T cell receptor (beta chain) was identified in a study of regulatory T cells in long-lasting Graves disease. Study conclusions and caveats: Persistent disease favored TRBV28, TRBJ1-2 and TRBJ2-5.

Regarding this clonotype: Its antigen is not known. Given a much more abundant clone one base away, this may be a read error. Lacking the conserved final phenylalanine or tryptophan, this CDR3 likely reflects a read error.

Time point here: newly diagnosed GD, antithyroid drugs for less than 3 months. Preparation of the TCR library used RNA extracted from PBMCs. The V gene's germline CDR1 is MNHEY and CDR2 SMNVEV (reference sequence). Trimming at V came to 8 bases and at J to 6 bases, leaving 9 bases not matched to a gene. The CDR3 extends over 14 amino acids. Building the TCR beta libraries relied on iRepertoire HTBI primers, and CDR3 regions underwent Arm-PCR. TCRdb ran MiXCR on the multiplex PCR reads and lists one entry per CDR3 protein. The repertoire holds roughly 400,000 distinct CDR3 sequences, with roughly 15% as singletons. This same sample was also taken into another study, of T cells in Graves' hyperthyroidism and ophthalmopathy. As that report states: Clinical symptoms, serum thyroxine, TRAb, thyroid ultrasound and orbital computed tomography informed diagnoses.

The chain links TRBV27 to TRBJ2-7; 11 bases align to TRBD1. Specimen: peripheral blood mononuclear cells (PBMCs), collected at new diagnosis, from a patient treated with antithyroid drugs. The sequence was obtained from a woman aged 18-29 years with Graves disease. The CDR3 spells CASSYGQGAAEQYL. The DNA for the CDR3 is TGTGCCAGCTCGTACGGACAGGGGGCAGCCGAGCAGTACCTC.